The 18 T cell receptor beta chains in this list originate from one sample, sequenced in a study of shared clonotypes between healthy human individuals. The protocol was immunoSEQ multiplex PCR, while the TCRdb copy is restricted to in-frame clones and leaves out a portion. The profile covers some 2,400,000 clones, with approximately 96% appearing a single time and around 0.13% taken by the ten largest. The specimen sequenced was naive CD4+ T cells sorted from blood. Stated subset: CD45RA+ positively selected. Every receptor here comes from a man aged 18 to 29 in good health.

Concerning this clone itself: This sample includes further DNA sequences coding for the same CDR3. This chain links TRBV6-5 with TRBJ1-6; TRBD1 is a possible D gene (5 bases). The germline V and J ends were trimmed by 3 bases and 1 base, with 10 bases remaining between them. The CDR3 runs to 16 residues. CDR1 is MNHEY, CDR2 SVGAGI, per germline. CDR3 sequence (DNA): TGTGCCAGCAGTTATCAGGGAGGGTCCTATAATTCACCCCTCCACTTT. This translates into CASSYQGGSYNSPLHF.

This CDR3 is CASSSPNLQGLHYGYTF. The CDR3 DNA reads TGTGCCAGCAGCTCCCCTAACCTACAGGGCTTGCATTACGGCTACACCTTC. The rearrangement uses TRBV11-2 and TRBJ1-2, with a weak D call TRBD1 (6 bases). The CDR3 is 17 residues long. V lost 4 bases and J 8 bases, leaving 26 bases between the germline ends. Germline V CDR1 and CDR2: SGHAT, FQNNGV.

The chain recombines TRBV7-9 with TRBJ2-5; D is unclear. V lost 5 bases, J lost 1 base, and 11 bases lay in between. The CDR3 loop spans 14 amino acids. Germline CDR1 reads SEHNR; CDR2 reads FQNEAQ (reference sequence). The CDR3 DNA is TGTGCCAGCAGCCCTGGCTGGATCCAAGAGACCCAGTACTTC. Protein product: CASSPGWIQETQYF. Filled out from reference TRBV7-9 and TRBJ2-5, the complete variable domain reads DTGVSQNPRHKITKRGQNVTFRCDPISEHNRLYWYRQTLGQGPEFLTYFQNEAQLEKSRLLSDRFSAERPKGSFSTLEIQRTEQGDSAMYLCASSPGWIQETQYFGPGTRLLVL.

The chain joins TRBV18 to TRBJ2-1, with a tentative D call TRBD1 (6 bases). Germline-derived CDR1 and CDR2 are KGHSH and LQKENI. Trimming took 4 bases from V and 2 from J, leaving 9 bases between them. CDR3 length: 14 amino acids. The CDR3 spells CASSRDTAYNEQFF. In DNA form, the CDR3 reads TGTGCCAGCTCACGGGACACAGCCTACAATGAGCAGTTCTTC. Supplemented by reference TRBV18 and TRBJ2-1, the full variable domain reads NAGVMQNPRHLVRRRGQEARLRCSPMKGHSHVYWYRQLPEEGLKFMVYLQKENIIDESGMPKERFSAEFPKEGPSILRIQQVVRGDSAAYFCASSRDTAYNEQFFGPGTRLTVL.

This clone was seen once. The CDR3 nucleotides read TGTGCCAGCAGCTCCGGGGCTCGCGCAGAGCAGTACTTC. This codes for CASSSGARAEQYF. This chain connects TRBV7-2 to TRBJ2-7; the D gene could be TRBD1 or TRBD2 (5 bases each). Looked up from germline, CDR1 is SGHTA and CDR2 is FQGNSA. The CDR3 is 13 amino acids. The V and J ends lost 4 bases and 7 bases respectively, with 14 bases between them.

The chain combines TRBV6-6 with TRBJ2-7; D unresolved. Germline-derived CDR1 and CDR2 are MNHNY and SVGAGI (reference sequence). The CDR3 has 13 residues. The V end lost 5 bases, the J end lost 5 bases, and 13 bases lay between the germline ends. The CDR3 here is CASSRLQIHEQYF. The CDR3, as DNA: TGTGCCAGCAGTCGATTACAGATTCACGAGCAGTACTTC.

CDR3 DNA: TGTGCCAGCAGCCGCCCGCAGTTCACAGATACGCAGTATTTT. Its protein product is CASSRPQFTDTQYF. The rearrangement links TRBV11-2 to TRBJ2-3, with no clear D. The CDR3 is made up of 14 amino acids. V lost 5 bases and J 2 bases, leaving 11 bases between the germline ends. The V gene's germline CDR1 is SGHAT and CDR2 FQNNGV.

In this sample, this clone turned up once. The CDR3 bases are TGTGCCAGCAGTGAATATCGGGCAGGGGCTAACAATGAGCAGTTCTTC. This gives the protein CASSEYRAGANNEQFF. J is TRBJ2-1 and V is TRBV25-1; TRBD1 is a possible D gene (6 bases). CDR3 length equals 16 residues. Looked up from germline, CDR1 is MGHDK and CDR2 is SYGVNS. Trimming stripped 0 bases from V and 5 bases from J, with 14 bases between.

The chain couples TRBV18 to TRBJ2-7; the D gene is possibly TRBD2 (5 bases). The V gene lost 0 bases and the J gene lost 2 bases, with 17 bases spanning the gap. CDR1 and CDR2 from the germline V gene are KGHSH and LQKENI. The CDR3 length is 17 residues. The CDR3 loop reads CASSPPRIRDGPYEQYF. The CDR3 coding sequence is TGTGCCAGCTCACCACCGCGGATACGGGATGGACCCTACGAGCAGTACTTC.

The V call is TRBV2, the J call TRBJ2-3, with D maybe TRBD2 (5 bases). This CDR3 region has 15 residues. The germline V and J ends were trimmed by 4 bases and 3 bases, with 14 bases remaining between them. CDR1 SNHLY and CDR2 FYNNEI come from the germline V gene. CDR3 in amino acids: CASSVEGVGTDTQYF. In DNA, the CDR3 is TGTGCCAGCAGTGTTGAGGGAGTGGGGACAGATACGCAGTATTTT.

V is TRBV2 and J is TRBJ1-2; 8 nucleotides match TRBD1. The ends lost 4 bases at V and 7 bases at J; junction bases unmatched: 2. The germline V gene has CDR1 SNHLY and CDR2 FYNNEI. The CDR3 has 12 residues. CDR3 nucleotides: TGTGCCAGCAGTGGGACAGGGTTTGGCTACACCTTC. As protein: CASSGTGFGYTF.

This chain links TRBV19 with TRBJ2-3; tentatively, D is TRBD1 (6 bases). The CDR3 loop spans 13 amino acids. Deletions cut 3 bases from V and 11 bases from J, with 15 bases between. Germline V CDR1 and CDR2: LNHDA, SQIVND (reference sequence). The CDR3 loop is CASSILDSTGQYF. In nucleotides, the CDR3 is TGTGCCAGTAGTATTTTGGACTCGACAGGGCAGTATTTT.

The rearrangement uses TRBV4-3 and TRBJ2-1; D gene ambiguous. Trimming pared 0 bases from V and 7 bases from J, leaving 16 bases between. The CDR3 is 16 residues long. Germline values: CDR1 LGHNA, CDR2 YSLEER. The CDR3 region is CASSQDRPGLRNEQFF. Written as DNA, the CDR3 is TGCGCCAGCAGCCAAGATAGGCCGGGTTTGAGGAATGAGCAGTTCTTC.

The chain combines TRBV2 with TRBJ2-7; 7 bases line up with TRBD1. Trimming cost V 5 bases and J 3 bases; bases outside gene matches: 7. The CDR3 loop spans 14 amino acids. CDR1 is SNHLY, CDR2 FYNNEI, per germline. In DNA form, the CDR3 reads TGTGCCAGCAGTCAGGGACAGCCCGGCTACGAGCAGTACTTC. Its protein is CASSQGQPGYEQYF.

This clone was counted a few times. CDR3 bases: TGTGCCAGCGGGACAGGGAGCAATCAGCCCCAGCATTTT. This sequence encodes CASGTGSNQPQHF. The chain recombines TRBV19 with TRBJ1-5; 9 nucleotides align to TRBD1. V shed 9 bases and J 1 base; nucleotides not matched to a gene: 1. CDR1 and CDR2 (germline): LNHDA, SQIVND (reference sequence). The CDR3 spans 13 residues.

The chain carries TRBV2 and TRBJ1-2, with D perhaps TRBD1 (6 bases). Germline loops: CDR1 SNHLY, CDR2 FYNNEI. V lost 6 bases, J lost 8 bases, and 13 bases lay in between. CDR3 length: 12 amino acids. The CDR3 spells CASRNRAHGYTF. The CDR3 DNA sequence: TGTGCCAGCAGGAACAGGGCTCACGGCTACACCTTC.

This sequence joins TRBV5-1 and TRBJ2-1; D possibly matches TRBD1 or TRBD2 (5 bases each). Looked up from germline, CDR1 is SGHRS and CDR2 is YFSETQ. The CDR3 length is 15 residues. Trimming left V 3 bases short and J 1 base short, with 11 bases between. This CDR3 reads CASSSNGGSYNEQFF. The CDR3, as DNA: TGCGCCAGCAGCTCCAATGGGGGTTCCTACAATGAGCAGTTCTTC. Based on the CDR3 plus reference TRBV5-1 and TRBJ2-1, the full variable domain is KAGVTQTPRYLIKTRGQQVTLSCSPISGHRSVSWYQQTPGQGLQFLFEYFSETQRNKGNFPGRFSGRQFSNSRSEMNVSTLELGDSALYLCASSSNGGSYNEQFFGPGTRLTVL.

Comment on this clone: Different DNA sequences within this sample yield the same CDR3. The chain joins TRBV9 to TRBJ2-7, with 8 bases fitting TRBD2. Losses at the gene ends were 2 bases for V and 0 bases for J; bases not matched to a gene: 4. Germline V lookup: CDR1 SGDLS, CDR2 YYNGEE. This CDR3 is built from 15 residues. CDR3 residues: CASSVGSGISYEQYF. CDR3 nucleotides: TGTGCCAGCAGCGTGGGTAGCGGGATCTCCTACGAGCAGTACTTC. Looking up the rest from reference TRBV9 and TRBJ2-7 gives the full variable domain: DSGVTQTPKHLITATGQRVTLRCSPRSGDLSVYWYQQSLDQGLQFLIQYYNGEERAKGNILERFSAQQFPDLHSELNLSSLELGDSALYFCASSVGSGISYEQYFGPGTRLTVT.